A single sample gave rise to the 10 T cell receptor beta chains below, sequenced in a study of T cell changes during pregnancy in multiple sclerosis. TCRdb's table, derived via immunoSEQ multiplex PCR, lists solely in-frame clones and lacks some. The sample records fewer than 110,000 clones, approximately 90% being singletons. This specimen was peripheral blood, taken after pregnancy. The receptor source for this set is a female donor with multiple sclerosis, enrolled in a pregnancy study.

The V and J genes are TRBV18 and TRBJ1-3; a possible D gene is TRBD1 (5 bases). V gave up 3 bases and J gave up 0 bases, with 12 bases separating them. The germline gives CDR1 KGHSH, CDR2 LQKENI. The CDR3 has 16 amino acids. The CDR3 here is CASSPRQLSSGNTIYF. CDR3 coding DNA: TGTGCCAGCTCACCCAGACAGCTGAGCTCTGGAAACACCATATATTTT.

CDR3 region: CASSESRDRDEKLFF. CDR3 DNA sequence: TGTGCCAGCAGTGAATCCCGGGACAGGGACGAAAAACTGTTTTTT. This chain connects TRBV2 to TRBJ1-4, with TRBD1 matching over 9 bases. CDR1 is SNHLY, CDR2 FYNNEI, per germline. The CDR3 has 15 residues. V shed 2 bases, J shed 8 bases, and the junction held 6 bases outside the gene matches.

The chain links TRBV6-6 to TRBJ2-5, with 8 bases matching TRBD1. V shed 4 bases, J shed 2 bases, and the junction held 6 bases outside the gene matches. The CDR3 contains 15 residues. CDR1 MNHNY and CDR2 SVGAGI come from the germline V gene (reference sequence). This chain's CDR3 is CASSSGQVKQETQYF. The DNA of the CDR3 is TGTGCCAGCAGTTCGGGACAGGTAAAACAAGAGACCCAGTACTTC.

CDR3 nucleotide sequence: TGTGCCAGCGGTTCGGGCTACGAGCAGTACTTC. Its protein product is CASGSGYEQYF. The V gene is TRBV6-6, the J gene TRBJ2-7; D ambiguous. The V end was cut by 8 bases, the J end by 3 bases, with 8 bases between. Germline CDR1 reads MNHNY; CDR2 reads SVGAGI (reference sequence). The length of the CDR3 is 11 residues.

Worth noting for this clone: The sample has other DNA sequences that encode this CDR3 too. This chain joins TRBV5-1 and TRBJ2-1; 7 bases fit TRBD2. Germline V lookup: CDR1 SGHRS, CDR2 YFSETQ. After removal of 0 bases from V and 7 bases from J, the junction contained 1 base not matched to a gene. This CDR3 is built from 13 residues. Here the CDR3 reads CASSLAGGNEQFF. DNA of the CDR3: TGCGCCAGCAGCTTGGCCGGGGGGAATGAGCAGTTCTTC.

This rearrangement joins TRBV15 to TRBJ2-4; 9 bases are a match to TRBD1. From germline, CDR1 is LNHNV and CDR2 YYDKDF (reference sequence). The trim removed 1 base at V and 4 bases at J, leaving 5 bases unmatched. The CDR3 has 16 amino acids. CDR3 nucleotides: TGTGCCACCAGCAGAGGAAGGGACAGGGCGAAAAACATTCAGTACTTC. Translated: CATSRGRDRAKNIQYF.

The chain combines TRBV19 with TRBJ1-5; perhaps TRBD1 as D (5 bases). The V end lost 5 bases, the J end lost 6 bases, and 11 bases lay between the germline ends. The CDR3 has 13 residues. CDR1 LNHDA and CDR2 SQIVND come from the germline V gene (reference sequence). CDR3 loop: CASSDQGGQPQHF. The CDR3 coding sequence is TGTGCCAGTAGTGACCAGGGCGGTCAGCCCCAGCATTTT.

V and J are TRBV6-4 and TRBJ2-2; 7 positions match TRBD2. The V gene's germline CDR1 is MRHNA and CDR2 SNTAGT. The junction had 8 bases not matched to a gene; V was cut back by 7 bases and J by 0 bases. The CDR3 spans 16 residues. CDR3 sequence reads: CASNPGEGTNTGELFF. Here the CDR3 DNA reads TGTGCCAGCAATCCCGGGGAGGGGACGAACACCGGGGAGCTGTTTTTT.

This clone was detected only a few times. V usage is TRBV6-1 and J usage is TRBJ2-3, with 7 bases identical to TRBD1. Germline V gene sequence: CDR1 MNHNS, CDR2 SASEGT. V shed 10 bases and J 0 bases; nucleotides not matched to a gene: 7. The CDR3 length is 14 residues. CDR3 sequence reads: CAIAQGSSTDTQYF. The CDR3 coding sequence is TGTGCCATCGCACAGGGGTCTAGCACAGATACGCAGTATTTT.

This clone showed up just once. The chain is built from TRBV9 and TRBJ2-5; 7 bases map to TRBD2. V trimming: 0 bases; J trimming: 1 base; junction bases outside the gene matches: 3. The germline V gene encodes CDR1 SGDLS and CDR2 YYNGEE. The CDR3 is 15 amino acids. This CDR3 is CASSVGLAVQETQYF. As DNA, the CDR3 is TGTGCCAGCAGCGTAGGGCTAGCGGTCCAAGAGACCCAGTACTTC.